What follows are 12 T cell receptor beta chains derived from one specimen sequenced in a study of blood T cell repertoires in COVID-19. Profiled with immunoSEQ multiplex PCR; TCRdb holds only in-frame clones, not every one. This table has roughly 360,000 clones, 88% appearing once. The sample was PBMCs or T cells enriched from blood (not recorded which). The receptors were sampled from a woman aged 30 to 39 with acute COVID-19.

This clone occurred a few times. This chain uses TRBV5-1 with TRBJ2-3, with 8 bases that match TRBD1. The CDR3 contains 15 residues. The V segment lost 4 bases and the J segment 2 bases; nucleotides outside the gene matches: 6. CDR1 is SGHRS and CDR2 is YFSETQ in the germline V gene. The CDR3: CASSPGTGNTDTQYF. CDR3 sequence (DNA): TGCGCCAGCAGCCCCGGGACAGGCAACACAGATACGCAGTATTTT.

The CDR3 bases are TGCGCCAGCAGTCAGACAGGGGGAGATGAGCAGTTCTTC. This sequence encodes CASSQTGGDEQFF. This chain links TRBV23-1 with TRBJ2-1; TRBD1 matches at 9 bases. TRBV23-1 is filed as an ORF, its function uncertain. Trimming took 3 bases from V and 8 from J; bases not matched to a gene: 2. The CDR3 spans 13 residues.

The rearrangement joins TRBV7-2 to TRBJ2-1; D possibly corresponds to TRBD2 (6 bases). Trimming shortened V by 3 bases and J by 10 bases, and 16 bases separated the two germline ends. This CDR3 region has 14 residues. The germline V gene has CDR1 SGHTA and CDR2 FQGNSA. The CDR3 bases are TGTGCCAGCAGCTTCGGGAGCCGGGATCGGGAGCAGTTCTTC. Residues: CASSFGSRDREQFF.

The chain carries TRBV27 and TRBJ1-5; D is unresolved. Germline V gives CDR1 MNHEY, CDR2 SMNVEV (reference sequence). The CDR3 extends over 15 amino acids. The ends were cut back, 0 bases at V and 7 bases at J, with 13 bases in the middle. DNA for the CDR3: TGTGCCAGCAGTTTATCGATACTAGGGTCACAGCCCCAGCATTTT. Residues: CASSLSILGSQPQHF.

The rearrangement uses TRBV7-9 and TRBJ1-2; weak D call: TRBD1 (5 bases). The V gene lost 3 bases and the J gene lost 3 bases, with 26 bases spanning the gap. The CDR3 runs 19 residues. Germline V gene sequence: CDR1 SEHNR, CDR2 FQNEAQ (reference sequence). CDR3 residues: CASSLTNDPKGEGYYGYTF. CDR3 sequence (DNA): TGTGCCAGCAGCTTGACAAACGACCCCAAAGGGGAAGGGTACTATGGCTACACCTTC.

The chain uses TRBV2 and TRBJ1-1; D is unclear. Trimming left V 7 bases short and J 7 bases short, with 10 bases between. CDR1 is SNHLY and CDR2 is FYNNEI in the germline V gene. The CDR3 has 11 residues. CDR3 bases: TGTGCCAGCACAGAGAGGAATGAAGCTTTCTTT. Its protein is CASTERNEAFF.

The rearrangement links TRBV14 to TRBJ2-7; a weak D match, TRBD1 (6 bases). Trimming stripped 3 bases from V and 5 bases from J, with 8 bases between. The germline V gene encodes CDR1 SGHDN and CDR2 FVKESK. This CDR3 spans 12 amino acids. Here the CDR3 DNA reads TGTGCCAGCAGCCAGGACAGTAACGAGCAGTACTTC. Protein product: CASSQDSNEQYF.

This chain uses TRBV7-2 with TRBJ1-2, with 9 bases lining up with TRBD1. The germline V gene has CDR1 SGHTA and CDR2 FQGNSA. V gave up 5 bases and J gave up 7 bases; unmatched junction bases: 8. CDR3 length: 14 amino acids. CDR3: CASSPTGGSGGYTF. The CDR3 bases are TGTGCCAGCAGCCCCACAGGGGGCTCGGGTGGCTACACCTTC.

The chain links TRBV3-1 (or the pseudogene TRBV3-2) to TRBJ1-3, with a weak D call TRBD1 (6 bases). CDR3 size: 15 residues. V lost 4 bases to trimming and J lost 10 bases, with 20 bases between them. Germline CDR1 reads LGHDT; CDR2 reads YNNKEL (reference sequence). The CDR3 nucleotides are TGTGCCAGCAGCCCAGCAGGACAGATGGAAAGAACCATATATTTT. Encoded protein: CASSPAGQMERTIYF.

This chain links TRBV4-1 with TRBJ2-7; 7 bases are a match to TRBD1. Germline V gene sequence: CDR1 MGHRA, CDR2 YSYEKL. The CDR3 has 14 amino acids. Germline trimming cut 1 base from V and 1 base from J; bases unmatched to any gene: 1. CDR3 nucleotides: TGCGCCAGCAGCCAAGCGGGACAGTCCTACGAGCAGTACTTC. Amino acid sequence: CASSQAGQSYEQYF.

The CDR3 protein is CASSPGTGANYGYTF. DNA of the CDR3: TGTGCCAGCAGCCCAGGAACAGGAGCTAACTATGGCTACACCTTC. The chain joins TRBV7-9 to TRBJ1-2; a weak D match, TRBD1 (5 bases). The CDR3 covers 15 residues. V was clipped by 5 bases and J by 0 bases, with 13 bases between them. The germline V gene encodes CDR1 SEHNR and CDR2 FQNEAQ (reference sequence).

This clone was observed a handful of times. The chain links TRBV12-5 to TRBJ2-4, with 10 positions matching TRBD1. The ends lost 6 bases at V and 5 bases at J; junction bases unmatched: 7. Per germline, CDR1 LGHNT and CDR2 FRNRAP. CDR3 length: 15 residues. The chain's CDR3 is CASGADRGRENIQYF. CDR3 DNA sequence: TGTGCTAGTGGCGCCGACAGGGGGCGTGAAAACATTCAGTACTTC.